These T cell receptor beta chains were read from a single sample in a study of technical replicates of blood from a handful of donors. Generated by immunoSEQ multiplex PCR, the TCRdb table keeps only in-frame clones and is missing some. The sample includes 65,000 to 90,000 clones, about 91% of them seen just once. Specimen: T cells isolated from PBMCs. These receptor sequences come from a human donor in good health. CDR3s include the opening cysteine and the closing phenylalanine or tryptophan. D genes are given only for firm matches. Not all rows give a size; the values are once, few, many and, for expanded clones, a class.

CDR3 DNA: TGTGCCAGTAGTATGGGTAGACAGGGGGCAAAGGCCGGGGAGCTGTTTTTT
CDR3 protein: CASSMGRQGAKAGELFF
D gene: TRBD1
clone size: NA
J gene: TRBJ2-2
V gene: TRBV19

CDR3 DNA: TGTGCCAGCAGTTTGATTGGTCTGGAGGCGGGGGCCAACGTCCTGACTTTC
CDR3 protein: CASSLIGLEAGANVLTF
D gene: NA
clone size: NA
J gene: TRBJ2-6
V gene: TRBV28

CDR3 DNA: TGCGCCAGCAGTGAGTCTAGCGGGGGGGCCGATACGCAGTATTTT
CDR3 protein: CASSESSGGADTQYF
D gene: TRBD2
clone size: NA
J gene: TRBJ2-3
V gene: TRBV10-1

CDR3 DNA: TGTGCCAGCAGTGTTAGTGTAAGCTCCTACGAGCAGTACTTC
CDR3 protein: CASSVSVSSYEQYF
D gene: NA
clone size: NA
J gene: TRBJ2-7
V gene: TRBV28

CDR3 DNA: TGTGCTAGTGCCCAATCCAGGGCAACTAATGAAAAACTGTTTTTT
CDR3 protein: CASAQSRATNEKLFF
D gene: NA
clone size: once
J gene: TRBJ1-4
V gene: TRBV12-5

CDR3 DNA: TGTGCCTGGAACACCGGGGGGGCCTATAATTCACCCCTCCACTTT
CDR3 protein: CAWNTGGAYNSPLHF
D gene: NA
clone size: NA
J gene: TRBJ1-6
V gene: TRBV30

CDR3 DNA: TGTGCCAGCAGCTTGAATAGGGGGGGAGAGACCCAGTACTTC
CDR3 protein: CASSLNRGGETQYF
D gene: NA
clone size: NA
J gene: TRBJ2-5
V gene: TRBV5-5

CDR3 DNA: TGTGCCAGTAGTATTACTAGCGTCCCCTACGAGCAGTACTTC
CDR3 protein: CASSITSVPYEQYF
D gene: TRBD2
clone size: NA
J gene: TRBJ2-7
V gene: TRBV19

CDR3 DNA: TGCAGCCCATGGCTAGGGGTCGGTACGCAGTATTTT
CDR3 protein: CSPWLGVGTQYF
D gene: NA
clone size: NA
J gene: TRBJ2-3
V gene: TRBV29-1

CDR3 DNA: TGCAGCGTAATCCGGGACAGTGGGATTAGGACCTACAATGAGCAGTTCTTC
CDR3 protein: CSVIRDSGIRTYNEQFF
D gene: TRBD1
clone size: NA
J gene: TRBJ2-1
V gene: TRBV29-1

CDR3 DNA: TGTGCCAGCAGCTCGTCGACAGGGTACGAGCAGTACTTC
CDR3 protein: CASSSSTGYEQYF
D gene: TRBD1
clone size: NA
J gene: TRBJ2-7
V gene: TRBV7-9

CDR3 DNA: TGTGCCAGTAGTTTCTCCAATCAGCCCCAGCATTTT
CDR3 protein: CASSFSNQPQHF
D gene: NA
clone size: NA
J gene: TRBJ1-5
V gene: TRBV19

CDR3 DNA: TGTGCCATCAGTGAGACTCTGACAGGGTTGAACACTGAAGCTTTCTTT
CDR3 protein: CAISETLTGLNTEAFF
D gene: TRBD1
clone size: NA
J gene: TRBJ1-1
V gene: TRBV10-3

CDR3 DNA: TGCGCCAGCAGCCAAGATAGGAGGGCTTTCTTT
CDR3 protein: CASSQDRRAFF
D gene: NA
clone size: NA
J gene: TRBJ1-1
V gene: TRBV4-1

CDR3 DNA: TGTGCCAGCAGAGGGTGGCCGGGGAATGAGCAGTTCTTC
CDR3 protein: CASRGWPGNEQFF
D gene: NA
clone size: NA
J gene: TRBJ2-1
V gene: TRBV7-2

CDR3 DNA: TGCGCCAGCAGTAGATCTAAGGCCCTGCGGGCTCAGCCCCAGCATTTT
CDR3 protein: CASSRSKALRAQPQHF
D gene: NA
clone size: NA
J gene: TRBJ1-5
V gene: TRBV5-1

CDR3 DNA: TGTGCCAGCAGTCCTCCCAGGGTTGGTACAGATACGCAGTATTTT
CDR3 protein: CASSPPRVGTDTQYF
D gene: NA
clone size: NA
J gene: TRBJ2-3
V gene: TRBV6-1

CDR3 DNA: TGTGCCGCCAGACAGGGTCTGTCCGGGCCCCAGTACTTC
CDR3 protein: CAARQGLSGPQYF
D gene: TRBD1
clone size: NA
J gene: TRBJ2-5
V gene: TRBV5-8

CDR3 DNA: TGTGCCAGCAGCGCCCCAGGACAGACGGAGGCTTTCTTT
CDR3 protein: CASSAPGQTEAFF
D gene: NA
clone size: NA
J gene: TRBJ1-1
V gene: TRBV9

CDR3 DNA: TGTGCCAGCAGTTCGGATCAGGGGGGCAATCAGCCCCAGCATTTT
CDR3 protein: CASSSDQGGNQPQHF
D gene: TRBD1
clone size: once
J gene: TRBJ1-5
V gene: TRBV28

CDR3 DNA: TGTGCCAGCAGGCCCGCCTCCTTCGGACAGGGAGTGACAGATACGCAGTATTTT
CDR3 protein: CASRPASFGQGVTDTQYF
D gene: TRBD1
clone size: NA
J gene: TRBJ2-3
V gene: TRBV28

CDR3 DNA: TGTGCCAGTAGTACCGCCAGGGGGCACATATCCGCTGAAGCTTTCTTT
CDR3 protein: CASSTARGHISAEAFF
D gene: TRBD1
clone size: NA
J gene: TRBJ1-1
V gene: TRBV19

CDR3 DNA: TGTGCCAGCAGTGAAGCGCTACAGCACGGCTATGGCTACACCTTC
CDR3 protein: CASSEALQHGYGYTF
D gene: NA
clone size: NA
J gene: TRBJ1-2
V gene: TRBV6-1

CDR3 DNA: TGTGCCAGCAGTTTATTCGGGACTAGCGGGAATAAAATCCAAGAGACCCAGTACTTC
CDR3 protein: CASSLFGTSGNKIQETQYF
D gene: TRBD2
clone size: NA
J gene: TRBJ2-5
V gene: TRBV27

CDR3 DNA: TGTGCCAGCAGTGAACCGGCGGTAAAAGGGACAGGGGTGCTAGAAAAACTGTTTTTT
CDR3 protein: CASSEPAVKGTGVLEKLFF
D gene: TRBD1
clone size: NA
J gene: TRBJ1-4
V gene: TRBV2

CDR3 DNA: TGTGCCAGCAGCCCACCCGGCTACGAGCAGTACTTC
CDR3 protein: CASSPPGYEQYF
D gene: NA
clone size: NA
J gene: TRBJ2-7
V gene: TRBV11-3

CDR3 DNA: TGTGTGTCGAACGAGGTACTGTACAATGAGCAGTTCTTC
CDR3 protein: CVSNEVLYNEQFF
D gene: NA
clone size: NA
J gene: TRBJ2-1
V gene: TRBV7-9

CDR3 DNA: TGTGCCAGCAGTTTATACAGGGGAGTGGTATCGGAGACCCAGTACTTC
CDR3 protein: CASSLYRGVVSETQYF
D gene: TRBD1
clone size: NA
J gene: TRBJ2-5
V gene: TRBV28

CDR3 DNA: TGTGCCAGCAGTTCATCGGGAGGAGCGGCTTACAATGAGCAGTTCTTC
CDR3 protein: CASSSSGGAAYNEQFF
D gene: TRBD2
clone size: NA
J gene: TRBJ2-1
V gene: TRBV27

CDR3 DNA: TGTGCCAGCAGTACGACTAGCGGGAGGGCCCTGGACGAGCAGTACTTC
CDR3 protein: CASSTTSGRALDEQYF
D gene: TRBD2
clone size: NA
J gene: TRBJ2-7
V gene: TRBV27

CDR3 DNA: TGTGCCAGCAGAACAGCGGGAGGGTTTGGCGGGGAGCTGTTTTTT
CDR3 protein: CASRTAGGFGGELFF
D gene: TRBD2
clone size: NA
J gene: TRBJ2-2
V gene: TRBV9

CDR3 DNA: TGCGCCAGCAGCCCCAGCGGGGGGGCCTATGGCTACACCTTC
CDR3 protein: CASSPSGGAYGYTF
D gene: NA
clone size: NA
J gene: TRBJ1-2
V gene: TRBV5-1

CDR3 DNA: TGTGCCAGCAGCTTTGGCGTCGGCGGGAGAAATCAAGAGACCCAGTACTTC
CDR3 protein: CASSFGVGGRNQETQYF
D gene: TRBD2
clone size: NA
J gene: TRBJ2-5
V gene: TRBV11-1

CDR3 DNA: TGTGCCATCAGTTCGAGGACAGGGGGTGAGCAGTTCTTC
CDR3 protein: CAISSRTGGEQFF
D gene: TRBD1
clone size: NA
J gene: TRBJ2-1
V gene: TRBV10-3

CDR3 DNA: TGTGCCATTTTCAGGTTTTACACCGGGGAGCTGTTTTTT
CDR3 protein: CAIFRFYTGELFF
D gene: NA
clone size: NA
J gene: TRBJ2-2
V gene: TRBV6-1

CDR3 DNA: TGTGCCATCAAGGAGGGGGCATGGGATACGCAGTATTTT
CDR3 protein: CAIKEGAWDTQYF
D gene: NA
clone size: once
J gene: TRBJ2-3
V gene: TRBV10-3

CDR3 DNA: TGCGCCAGCAGTACTAGCGGGACCTACAATGAGCAGTTCTTC
CDR3 protein: CASSTSGTYNEQFF
D gene: TRBD2
clone size: NA
J gene: TRBJ2-1
V gene: TRBV10-2

CDR3 DNA: TGTGCCAGCAGCGGAGCGGGCGCTCTCGCAGATACGCAGTATTTT
CDR3 protein: CASSGAGALADTQYF
D gene: NA
clone size: once
J gene: TRBJ2-3
V gene: TRBV9

CDR3 DNA: TGTGCCAGCAGCCCGGGGAGGGAAAGCCCGTACGAGCAGTACTTC
CDR3 protein: CASSPGRESPYEQYF
D gene: TRBD2
clone size: NA
J gene: TRBJ2-7
V gene: TRBV7-9

CDR3 DNA: TGTGCCAGCAGCCCGACAGGTTCTAATGAAAAACTGTTTTTT
CDR3 protein: CASSPTGSNEKLFF
D gene: NA
clone size: NA
J gene: TRBJ1-4
V gene: TRBV5-4

CDR3 DNA: TGCGCCAGCAGCTTGTCACAGGGTAACACTGAAGCTTTCTTT
CDR3 protein: CASSLSQGNTEAFF
D gene: NA
clone size: NA
J gene: TRBJ1-1
V gene: TRBV5-1

CDR3 DNA: TGTGCCAGCAGCTTAGTCGGGGGACAGGGTAATAACTATGGCTACACCTTC
CDR3 protein: CASSLVGGQGNNYGYTF
D gene: TRBD1
clone size: NA
J gene: TRBJ1-2
V gene: TRBV7-3

CDR3 DNA: TGTGCCAGCTCACCCGAAGGGAGGATGGGAAACACCATATATTTT
CDR3 protein: CASSPEGRMGNTIYF
D gene: NA
clone size: NA
J gene: TRBJ1-3
V gene: TRBV18

CDR3 DNA: TGTGCCAGCAGCGGGACTAGCGGGAGCGTCCATGAGCAGTTCTTC
CDR3 protein: CASSGTSGSVHEQFF
D gene: TRBD2
clone size: NA
J gene: TRBJ2-1
V gene: TRBV11-2

CDR3 DNA: TGCGCCAGCAGCTTGCTCGGGGGGGAAGAGACCCAGTACTTC
CDR3 protein: CASSLLGGEETQYF
D gene: TRBD2
clone size: NA
J gene: TRBJ2-5
V gene: TRBV5-1

CDR3 DNA: TGCGCCAGCAGCCAACTTACAGGGTTGGCGGAGACCCAGTACTTC
CDR3 protein: CASSQLTGLAETQYF
D gene: NA
clone size: NA
J gene: TRBJ2-5
V gene: TRBV4-1

CDR3 DNA: TGTGCCAGCTCGGGACAGGGGTTTTTGGGGGAGCTGTTTTTT
CDR3 protein: CASSGQGFLGELFF
D gene: TRBD1
clone size: NA
J gene: TRBJ2-2
V gene: TRBV28

CDR3 DNA: TGTGCCAGCAGCGTAGGACAGGCGCTCTCCTACGAGCAGTACTTC
CDR3 protein: CASSVGQALSYEQYF
D gene: NA
clone size: NA
J gene: TRBJ2-7
V gene: TRBV9

CDR3 DNA: TGTGCCTGGAGTGTAGCAGGAACTGGGGCCAACGTCCTGACTTTC
CDR3 protein: CAWSVAGTGANVLTF
D gene: NA
clone size: once
J gene: TRBJ2-6
V gene: TRBV30

CDR3 DNA: TGCGCCAGCAGTTTAGGGGTTTCCTACGAGCAGTACTTC
CDR3 protein: CASSLGVSYEQYF
D gene: NA
clone size: NA
J gene: TRBJ2-7
V gene: TRBV10-1

CDR3 DNA: TGCGCCAGCACACCGGACTTTAACACCGGGGAGCTGTTTTTT
CDR3 protein: CASTPDFNTGELFF
D gene: NA
clone size: NA
J gene: TRBJ2-2
V gene: TRBV5-1

CDR3 DNA: TGTGCCAGCAGTTCGCCGGGACGGACAGTCTACGAGCAGTACTTC
CDR3 protein: CASSSPGRTVYEQYF
D gene: NA
clone size: once
J gene: TRBJ2-7
V gene: TRBV28

CDR3 DNA: TGTGCCAGCCGACCCCTTGACAGGGCCGCCGGGGAGCTGTTTTTT
CDR3 protein: CASRPLDRAAGELFF
D gene: TRBD1
clone size: NA
J gene: TRBJ2-2
V gene: TRBV2

CDR3 DNA: TGTGCCAGCAGCGACAGGGGGGCAAACACTGAAGCTTTCTTT
CDR3 protein: CASSDRGANTEAFF
D gene: TRBD1
clone size: NA
J gene: TRBJ1-1
V gene: TRBV2

CDR3 DNA: TGTGCCAGTAGTATGCAGGGACTATACGAGCAGTACTTC
CDR3 protein: CASSMQGLYEQYF
D gene: TRBD2
clone size: NA
J gene: TRBJ2-7
V gene: TRBV19

CDR3 DNA: TGTGCCAGCAGCTCAGACAGGGGGATGGCGACCCAGTACTTC
CDR3 protein: CASSSDRGMATQYF
D gene: TRBD1
clone size: NA
J gene: TRBJ2-5
V gene: TRBV11-3

CDR3 DNA: TGCGCCAGCAGCTTAAGCACTTCGCGGGCTAATGAAAAACTGTTTTTT
CDR3 protein: CASSLSTSRANEKLFF
D gene: NA
clone size: NA
J gene: TRBJ1-4
V gene: TRBV5-1

CDR3 DNA: TGTGCCAGTGCTAGCGGGGCTTCAGATACGCAGTATTTT
CDR3 protein: CASASGASDTQYF
D gene: TRBD2
clone size: once
J gene: TRBJ2-3
V gene: TRBV7-7

CDR3 DNA: TGCAGCGTTGAAGGGGGTAGCGGGATCGTCGGGGACTACGAGCAGTACTTC
CDR3 protein: CSVEGGSGIVGDYEQYF
D gene: TRBD2
clone size: NA
J gene: TRBJ2-7
V gene: TRBV29-1

CDR3 DNA: TGTGCCAGCAGCCTCGTTCTCCCTAATTCACCCCTCCACTTT
CDR3 protein: CASSLVLPNSPLHF
D gene: NA
clone size: NA
J gene: TRBJ1-6
V gene: TRBV11-2